Listed here are 6 T cell receptor beta chains from one sample, sequenced in a study of radiotherapy plus CTLA-4 blockade in lung cancer. Generated by immunoSEQ multiplex PCR, the TCRdb table keeps only in-frame clones and is missing some. The sample has tens of thousands of clones, more than 75% seen once. The input for sequencing was peripheral blood, taken from a patient treated with radiotherapy plus ipilimumab. The receptors stem from a human donor with non-small cell lung cancer that progressed on radiotherapy plus ipilimumab.

The chain is built from TRBV18 and TRBJ2-5; D may match TRBD1 or TRBD2 (5 bases each). Looked up from germline, CDR1 is KGHSH and CDR2 is LQKENI. V lost 0 bases and J lost 2, with 16 bases in between. The CDR3 contains 17 residues. The CDR3 here is CASSPPRNRGQQETQYF. The CDR3, as DNA: TGTGCCAGCTCACCACCCCGTAACCGGGGCCAGCAAGAGACCCAGTACTTC.

V is TRBV6-6 and J is TRBJ2-7; 12 bases line up with TRBD1. CDR1 is MNHNY and CDR2 is SVGAGI in the germline V gene (reference sequence). The CDR3 consists of 14 residues. Trimming at V came to 5 bases and at J to 6 bases, leaving 5 bases not matched to a gene. CDR3 residues: CASSKGQGAPEQYF. CDR3 sequence (DNA): TGTGCCAGCAGTAAGGGACAGGGGGCGCCCGAGCAGTACTTC.

This clone counts as medium-sized. The V and J genes are TRBV5-4 and TRBJ2-7; D is tentatively TRBD1 or TRBD2 (5 bases each). This CDR3 spans 14 amino acids. CDR1 is SGHNT, CDR2 YYREEE, per germline (reference sequence). V lost 4 bases, J lost 7 bases, and 18 bases lay in between. The CDR3 here is CASSGDGIYPEQYF. As DNA, the CDR3 is TGTGCCAGCAGCGGGGACGGTATTTACCCGGAGCAGTACTTC.

V and J are TRBV27 and TRBJ2-5; TRBD2 matches 9 bases. V dropped 1 base and J dropped 5; count of bases not matched to a gene: 5. The CDR3 covers 15 residues. Per germline, CDR1 MNHEY and CDR2 SMNVEV (reference sequence). The CDR3 is CASSLFAGGLETQYF. The CDR3 DNA follows: TGTGCCAGCAGTTTATTTGCGGGGGGGCTCGAGACCCAGTACTTC.

The table lists this clone with a few counts. V usage is TRBV18 and J usage is TRBJ1-2, with D uncertain. Germline V gene lookup returns CDR1 KGHSH and CDR2 LQKENI. CDR3 length: 15 amino acids. Trimming removed 3 bases from V and 5 bases from J, with 16 bases in between. In DNA, the CDR3 is TGTGCCAGCTCACCTCCTGCCGCGACCGCGTATGGCTACACCTTC. This encodes CASSPPAATAYGYTF.

The CDR3 nucleotides are TGCGCCAGCAGCTTGGACACAGATACGCAGTATTTT. It specifies CASSLDTDTQYF. The chain has TRBV5-1 and TRBJ2-3; D is unclear. V lost 0 bases and J 2 bases, leaving 1 base between the germline ends. This CDR3 comprises 12 residues. In germline, CDR1 is SGHRS, CDR2 YFSETQ.